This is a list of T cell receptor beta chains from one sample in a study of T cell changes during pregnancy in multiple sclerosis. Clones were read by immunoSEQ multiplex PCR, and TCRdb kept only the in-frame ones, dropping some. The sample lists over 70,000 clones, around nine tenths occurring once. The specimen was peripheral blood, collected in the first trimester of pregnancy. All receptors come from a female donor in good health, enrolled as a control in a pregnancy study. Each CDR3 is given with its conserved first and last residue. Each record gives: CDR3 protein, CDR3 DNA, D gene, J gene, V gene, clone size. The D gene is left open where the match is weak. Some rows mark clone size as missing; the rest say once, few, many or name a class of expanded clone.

CDR3: CASSPTPTSAGEAFF
DNA: TGTGCCAGCTCGCCAACACCAACGAGCGCAGGGGAAGCTTTCTTT
D: .
J: TRBJ1-1
V: TRBV18
size: .

CDR3: CASSPLGLAGNEQFF
DNA: TGCGCCAGCAGCCCCCTTGGACTAGCGGGCAATGAGCAGTTCTTC
D: TRBD2
J: TRBJ2-1
V: TRBV4-1
size: .

CDR3: CAISEGEGFSPLHF
DNA: TGTGCCATCAGTGAAGGGGAGGGGTTTTCACCCCTCCACTTT
D: .
J: TRBJ1-6
V: TRBV10-3
size: .

CDR3: CASSLSSSGNDEQYF
DNA: TGTGCCAGCAGCTTATCTTCTAGCGGGAACGACGAGCAGTACTTC
D: TRBD2
J: TRBJ2-7
V: TRBV5-4
size: .

CDR3: CASSLDTPLNTEAFF
DNA: TGTGCCAGCAGTTTAGACACCCCACTTAACACTGAAGCTTTCTTT
D: .
J: TRBJ1-1
V: TRBV28
size: .

CDR3: CASSQETNIPNTQYF
DNA: TGCGCCAGCAGCCAAGAGACTAACATCCCCAATACGCAGTATTTT
D: .
J: TRBJ2-3
V: TRBV4-1
size: .

CDR3: CASSTASGGYEQYF
DNA: TGCGCCAGCAGCACCGCCAGCGGGGGCTACGAGCAGTACTTC
D: TRBD2
J: TRBJ2-7
V: TRBV4-1
size: once

CDR3: CASSASGSYNEQFF
DNA: TGTGCCAGCAGTGCTAGCGGGTCATACAATGAGCAGTTCTTC
D: TRBD2
J: TRBJ2-1
V: TRBV2
size: .

CDR3: CASSDGTGVYNEQFF
DNA: TGTGCCAGCAGCGACGGGACAGGCGTATACAATGAGCAGTTCTTC
D: TRBD1
J: TRBJ2-1
V: TRBV11-3
size: .

CDR3: CASRKSGRAQETQYF
DNA: TGTGCCAGCAGAAAAAGCGGGAGGGCCCAAGAGACCCAGTACTTC
D: TRBD2
J: TRBJ2-5
V: TRBV6-1
size: .

CDR3: CASSLKGQGGYEQYF
DNA: TGTGCCAGCAGCTTGAAGGGACAGGGCGGATACGAGCAGTACTTC
D: TRBD1
J: TRBJ2-7
V: TRBV5-6
size: .

CDR3: CAISESEAGANVLTF
DNA: TGTGCCATCAGTGAGTCAGAGGCCGGGGCCAACGTCCTGACTTTC
D: .
J: TRBJ2-6
V: TRBV10-3
size: .

CDR3: CASSLSAGDPPYNEQFF
DNA: TGTGCCAGCAGTTTATCGGCAGGGGACCCTCCCTACAATGAGCAGTTCTTC
D: .
J: TRBJ2-1
V: TRBV27
size: .

CDR3: CASSFGQGGGETQYF
DNA: TGTGCTAGCAGCTTCGGACAGGGGGGTGGGGAGACCCAGTACTTC
D: TRBD1
J: TRBJ2-5
V: TRBV7-7
size: .

CDR3: CASREQRTGELFF
DNA: TGTGCCAGCAGGGAGCAACGGACCGGGGAGCTGTTTTTT
D: .
J: TRBJ2-2
V: TRBV7-8
size: .

CDR3: CAISESTEGAGEQYF
DNA: TGTGCCATCAGTGAGTCGACGGAGGGGGCGGGCGAGCAGTACTTC
D: .
J: TRBJ2-7
V: TRBV10-3
size: .

CDR3: CASSPEVQGGGYTF
DNA: TGTGCCAGCAGCCCAGAGGTGCAGGGGGGTGGCTACACCTTC
D: TRBD1
J: TRBJ1-2
V: TRBV4-2
size: .

CDR3: CASSPGTSAYEQYF
DNA: TGTGCCAGCAGTCCGGGGACTAGCGCCTACGAGCAGTACTTC
D: TRBD2
J: TRBJ2-7
V: TRBV28
size: once

CDR3: CASSCPGTSYEQYF
DNA: TGTGCCAGCAGCTGTCCCGGGACAAGCTACGAGCAGTACTTC
D: .
J: TRBJ2-7
V: TRBV21-1
size: .

CDR3: CASTHDSPPYEQYF
DNA: TGTGCCAGTACCCACGACAGTCCCCCCTACGAGCAGTACTTC
D: .
J: TRBJ2-7
V: TRBV19
size: .

CDR3: CASKGQASIQPQHF
DNA: TGTGCCAGCAAGGGGCAGGCCTCTATTCAGCCCCAGCATTTT
D: .
J: TRBJ1-5
V: TRBV11-3
size: .

CDR3: CASSLAVGTSVKETQYF
DNA: TGTGCCAGCAGCTTGGCCGTTGGTACTAGCGTAAAAGAGACCCAGTACTTC
D: TRBD2
J: TRBJ2-5
V: TRBV5-6
size: .

CDR3: CASTQVILAKNIQYF
DNA: TGTGCCAGCACCCAAGTAATACTAGCCAAAAACATTCAGTACTTC
D: .
J: TRBJ2-4
V: TRBV5-8
size: .

CDR3: CASSFGGINIQYF
DNA: TGTGCCAGCAGTTTTGGCGGTATAAACATTCAGTACTTC
D: .
J: TRBJ2-4
V: TRBV28
size: .

CDR3: CASSQDVRENYGYTF
DNA: TGTGCCAGCAGCCAAGATGTGAGGGAAAACTATGGCTACACCTTC
D: .
J: TRBJ1-2
V: TRBV16
size: .

CDR3: CASSQEPGGPYEQYF
DNA: TGCGCCAGCAGCCAAGAACCGGGAGGGCCTTACGAGCAGTACTTC
D: TRBD2
J: TRBJ2-7
V: TRBV4-1
size: .

CDR3: CASRLSPSGGNTGELFF
DNA: TGTGCCAGCAGGTTGAGCCCGAGCGGGGGGAACACCGGGGAGCTGTTTTTT
D: TRBD2
J: TRBJ2-2
V: TRBV7-2
size: .

CDR3: CASSYDRGRSQPQHF
DNA: TGTGCCAGCAGCTACGACAGGGGGCGCAGTCAGCCCCAGCATTTT
D: TRBD1
J: TRBJ1-5
V: TRBV7-2
size: .

CDR3: CATSSGVSEQYF
DNA: TGTGCCACCTCCTCCGGTGTGTCCGAGCAGTACTTC
D: .
J: TRBJ2-7
V: TRBV15
size: few

CDR3: CASSLLGLDNEQFF
DNA: TGTGCCAGCAGCTTATTAGGACTTGACAATGAGCAGTTCTTC
D: .
J: TRBJ2-1
V: TRBV7-9
size: .

CDR3: CASSGDSHNEKLFF
DNA: TGTGCCAGCAGCGGGGACAGCCATAATGAAAAACTGTTTTTT
D: TRBD1
J: TRBJ1-4
V: TRBV9
size: .

CDR3: CASSLSSGGPYEQYF
DNA: TGTGCCAGCTCCTTATCTAGCGGGGGGCCCTACGAGCAGTACTTC
D: TRBD2
J: TRBJ2-7
V: TRBV28
size: .

CDR3: CASSLASWNYNEQFF
DNA: TGTGCCAGCAGTTTAGCCTCCTGGAACTACAATGAGCAGTTCTTC
D: .
J: TRBJ2-1
V: TRBV6-6
size: .

CDR3: CASTLGREGEAFF
DNA: TGTGCCAGCACCCTGGGGCGCGAAGGTGAAGCTTTCTTT
D: .
J: TRBJ1-1
V: TRBV2
size: .

CDR3: CASSPDRLWDDEQYF
DNA: TGCGCCAGCAGCCCGGACAGATTATGGGATGACGAGCAGTACTTC
D: .
J: TRBJ2-7
V: TRBV5-1
size: .

CDR3: CASSFTGSLYGYTF
DNA: TGTGCCAGCAGTTTTACAGGGTCCCTCTATGGCTACACCTTC
D: .
J: TRBJ1-2
V: TRBV7-9
size: few

CDR3: CSVGTGGSQPQHF
DNA: TGCAGCGTTGGGACAGGGGGCAGTCAGCCCCAGCATTTT
D: TRBD1
J: TRBJ1-5
V: TRBV29-1
size: .

CDR3: CASSILTGVNNEQFF
DNA: TGTGCCAGTAGTATCCTGACAGGGGTGAACAATGAGCAGTTCTTC
D: TRBD1
J: TRBJ2-1
V: TRBV19
size: .

CDR3: CASSVTGATNEKLFF
DNA: TGTGCCAGCAGTGTCACAGGGGCAACTAATGAAAAACTGTTTTTT
D: TRBD1
J: TRBJ1-4
V: TRBV28
size: .

CDR3: CASSPQGLAGGGDEQYF
DNA: TGTGCCAGCAGTCCACAGGGACTAGCGGGGGGTGGTGACGAGCAGTACTTC
D: TRBD2
J: TRBJ2-7
V: TRBV27
size: .

CDR3: CASSGSSRPKQFF
DNA: TGTGCCAGCAGTGGGTCTAGCCGTCCCAAGCAGTTCTTC
D: .
J: TRBJ2-1
V: TRBV6-1
size: .

CDR3: CASSLGGGWAKNIQYF
DNA: TGTGCCAGCAGCTTGGGCGGGGGCTGGGCCAAAAACATTCAGTACTTC
D: .
J: TRBJ2-4
V: TRBV5-4
size: .

CDR3: CASSSRGAGGTDTQYF
DNA: TGTGCCAGCAGCTCCCGGGGGGCGGGAGGTACAGATACGCAGTATTTT
D: TRBD2
J: TRBJ2-3
V: TRBV11-2
size: .

CDR3: CASSQTGSQETQYF
DNA: TGTGCCAGCAGCCAGACAGGGTCCCAAGAGACCCAGTACTTC
D: TRBD1
J: TRBJ2-5
V: TRBV5-4
size: .

CDR3: CASSRGLGTDTQYF
DNA: TGTGCCAGCAGCCGGGGACTAGGCACAGATACGCAGTATTTT
D: TRBD2
J: TRBJ2-3
V: TRBV5-6
size: .

CDR3: CASSLQNSYEQYF
DNA: TGTGCCAGCAGTTTGCAGAACTCCTACGAGCAGTACTTC
D: .
J: TRBJ2-7
V: TRBV27
size: few

CDR3: CASSLLGGGPDGANVLTF
DNA: TGTGCCAGCAGTTTATTGGGGGGAGGGCCAGATGGGGCCAACGTCCTGACTTTC
D: TRBD2
J: TRBJ2-6
V: TRBV28
size: .

CDR3: CASSTSSRTGSYDSSYNEQFF
DNA: TGTGCCAGTAGTACAAGCTCCCGGACAGGGTCCTACGATAGCTCCTACAATGAGCAGTTCTTC
D: TRBD1
J: TRBJ2-1
V: TRBV19
size: .

CDR3: CASSQVAGAYGGEQFF
DNA: TGTGCCAGCAGCCAAGTCGCGGGGGCCTATGGCGGTGAGCAGTTCTTC
D: .
J: TRBJ2-1
V: TRBV14
size: .

CDR3: CASTGAGELFF
DNA: TGTGCCAGCACCGGGGCCGGGGAGCTGTTTTTT
D: .
J: TRBJ2-2
V: TRBV28
size: .

CDR3: CASTPTQGGAYEQYF
DNA: TGTGCCAGCACCCCAACTCAGGGGGGCGCTTACGAGCAGTACTTC
D: .
J: TRBJ2-7
V: TRBV7-6
size: .

CDR3: CASSSEGVGNIQYF
DNA: TGCGCCAGCAGCTCTGAAGGGGTTGGAAACATTCAGTACTTC
D: .
J: TRBJ2-4
V: TRBV5-1
size: .

CDR3: CASSFYSTRETQYF
DNA: TGTGCCAGCAGTTTTTACAGCACCAGGGAGACCCAGTACTTC
D: .
J: TRBJ2-5
V: TRBV27
size: .

CDR3: CASSLLGQGAYTGELFF
DNA: TGTGCCAGCAGTTTATTAGGACAGGGGGCGTACACCGGGGAGCTGTTTTTT
D: TRBD1
J: TRBJ2-2
V: TRBV27
size: .

CDR3: CSVLRPFGDSNEQFF
DNA: TGCAGCGTCCTCCGTCCGTTTGGGGACTCTAATGAGCAGTTCTTC
D: .
J: TRBJ2-1
V: TRBV29-1
size: .

CDR3: CASSSKSAGSYEQYF
DNA: TGTGCCAGCAGCTCGAAGTCGGCAGGCTCCTACGAGCAGTACTTC
D: .
J: TRBJ2-7
V: TRBV28
size: .

CDR3: CASSVEGDQTNTGELFF
DNA: TGTGCCAGCAGCGTGGAGGGAGACCAGACGAACACCGGGGAGCTGTTTTTT
D: .
J: TRBJ2-2
V: TRBV9
size: once

CDR3: CASSAPGTRDNEQFF
DNA: TGTGCCAGCAGTGCCCCCGGGACTAGAGACAATGAGCAGTTCTTC
D: TRBD2
J: TRBJ2-1
V: TRBV27
size: .